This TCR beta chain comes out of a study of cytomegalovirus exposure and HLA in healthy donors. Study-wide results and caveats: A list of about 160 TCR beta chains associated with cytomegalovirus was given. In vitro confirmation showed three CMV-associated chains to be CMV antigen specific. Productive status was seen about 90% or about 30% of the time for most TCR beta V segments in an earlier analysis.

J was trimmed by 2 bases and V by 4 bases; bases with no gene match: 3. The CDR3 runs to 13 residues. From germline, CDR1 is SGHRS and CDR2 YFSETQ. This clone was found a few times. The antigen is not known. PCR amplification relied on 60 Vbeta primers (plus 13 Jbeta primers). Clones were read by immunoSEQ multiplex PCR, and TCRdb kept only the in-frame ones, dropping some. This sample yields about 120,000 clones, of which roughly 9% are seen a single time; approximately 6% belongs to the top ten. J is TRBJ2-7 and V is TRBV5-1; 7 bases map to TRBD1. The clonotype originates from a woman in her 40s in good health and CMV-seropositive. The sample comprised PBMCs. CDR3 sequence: CASSRTGAYEQYF. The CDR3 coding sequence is TGCGCCAGCAGCCGGACAGGAGCCTACGAGCAGTACTTC. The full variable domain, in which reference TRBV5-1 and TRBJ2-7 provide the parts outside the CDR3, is KAGVTQTPRYLIKTRGQQVTLSCSPISGHRSVSWYQQTPGQGLQFLFEYFSETQRNKGNFPGRFSGRQFSNSRSEMNVSTLELGDSALYLCASSRTGAYEQYFGPGTRLTVT.